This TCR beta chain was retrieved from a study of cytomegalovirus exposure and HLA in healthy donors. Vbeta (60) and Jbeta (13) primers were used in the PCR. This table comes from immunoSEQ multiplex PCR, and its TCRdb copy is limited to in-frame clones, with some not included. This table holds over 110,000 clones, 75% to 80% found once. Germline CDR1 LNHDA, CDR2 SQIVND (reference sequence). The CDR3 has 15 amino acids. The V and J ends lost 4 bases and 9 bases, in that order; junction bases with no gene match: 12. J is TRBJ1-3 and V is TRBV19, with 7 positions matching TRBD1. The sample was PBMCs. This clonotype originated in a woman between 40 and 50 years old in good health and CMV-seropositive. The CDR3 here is CASSTWDSQGGTIYF. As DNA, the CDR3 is TGTGCCAGTAGTACATGGGACAGCCAGGGAGGCACCATATATTTT. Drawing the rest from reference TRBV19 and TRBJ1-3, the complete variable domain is DGGITQSPKYLFRKEGQNVTLSCEQNLNHDAMYWYRQDPGQGLRLIYYSQIVNDFQKGDIAEGYSVSREKKESFPLTVTSAQKNPTAFYLCASSTWDSQGGTIYFGEGSWLTVV.